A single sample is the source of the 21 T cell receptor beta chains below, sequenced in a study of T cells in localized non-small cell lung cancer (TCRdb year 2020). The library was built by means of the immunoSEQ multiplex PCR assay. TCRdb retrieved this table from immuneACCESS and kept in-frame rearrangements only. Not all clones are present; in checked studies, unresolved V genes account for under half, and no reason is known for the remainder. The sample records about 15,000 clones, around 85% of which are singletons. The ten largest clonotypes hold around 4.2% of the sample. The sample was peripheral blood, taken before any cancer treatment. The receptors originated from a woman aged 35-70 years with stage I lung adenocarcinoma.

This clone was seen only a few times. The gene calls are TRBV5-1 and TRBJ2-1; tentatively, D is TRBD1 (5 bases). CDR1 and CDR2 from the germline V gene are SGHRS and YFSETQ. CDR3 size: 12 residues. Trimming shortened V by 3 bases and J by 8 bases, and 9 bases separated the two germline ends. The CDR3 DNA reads TGCGCCAGCAGCTCGCAGGGCGATGAGCAGTTCTTC. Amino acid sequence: CASSSQGDEQFF.

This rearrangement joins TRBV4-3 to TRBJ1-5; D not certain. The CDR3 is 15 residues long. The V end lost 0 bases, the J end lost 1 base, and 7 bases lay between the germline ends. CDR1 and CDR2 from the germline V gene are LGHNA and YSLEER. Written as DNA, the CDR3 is TGCGCCAGCAGCCAAGATCCTCGGAGCAATCAGCCCCAGCATTTT. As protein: CASSQDPRSNQPQHF.

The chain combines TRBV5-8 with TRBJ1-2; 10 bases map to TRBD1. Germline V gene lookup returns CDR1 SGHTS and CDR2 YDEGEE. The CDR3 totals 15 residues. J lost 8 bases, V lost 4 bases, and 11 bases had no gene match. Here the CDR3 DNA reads TGTGCCAGCAGCGCAGACAGGGGGCATGATAGGGGCTACACCTTC. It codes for CASSADRGHDRGYTF.

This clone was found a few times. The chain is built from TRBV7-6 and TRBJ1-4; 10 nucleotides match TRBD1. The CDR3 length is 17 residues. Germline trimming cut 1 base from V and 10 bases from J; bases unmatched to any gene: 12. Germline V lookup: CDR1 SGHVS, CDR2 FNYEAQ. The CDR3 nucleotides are TGTGCCAGCAGCTTAGGACAGGGGGCAGGCTCGGTCGTAAAACTGTTTTTT. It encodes CASSLGQGAGSVVKLFF.

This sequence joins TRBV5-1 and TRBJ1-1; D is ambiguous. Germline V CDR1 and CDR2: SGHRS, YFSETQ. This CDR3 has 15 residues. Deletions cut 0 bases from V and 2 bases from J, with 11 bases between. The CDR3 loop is CASSLEWSLNTEAFF. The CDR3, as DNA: TGCGCCAGCAGCTTGGAATGGTCTCTTAACACTGAAGCTTTCTTT.

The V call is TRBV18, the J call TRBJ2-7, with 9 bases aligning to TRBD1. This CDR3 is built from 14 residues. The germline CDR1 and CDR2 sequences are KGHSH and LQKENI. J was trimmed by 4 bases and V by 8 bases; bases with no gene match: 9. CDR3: CASQRTGEGYEQYF. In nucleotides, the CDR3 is TGTGCCAGCCAACGGACAGGGGAAGGGTACGAGCAGTACTTC.

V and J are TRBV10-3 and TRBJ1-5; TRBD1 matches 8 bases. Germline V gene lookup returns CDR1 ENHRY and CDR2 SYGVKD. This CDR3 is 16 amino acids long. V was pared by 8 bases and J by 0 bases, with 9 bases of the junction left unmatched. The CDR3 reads CAIVIRTGNSNQPQHF. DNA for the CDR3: TGTGCCATCGTTATTAGGACAGGGAATAGCAATCAGCCCCAGCATTTT.

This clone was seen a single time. The CDR3 is CASSEYRELYNSPLHF. For the CDR3, the DNA is TGTGCCAGCAGCGAATACAGGGAATTGTATAATTCACCCCTCCACTTT. This chain joins TRBV21-1 and TRBJ1-6; TRBD1 is the table's D call and was not checked against the DNA. TRBV21-1 corresponds to a pseudogene. This CDR3 has 16 amino acids.

In DNA form, the CDR3 reads TGCGCCAGCAGCTTTGGGACAGGCTCCTATAATTCACCCCTCCACTTT. Its translation is CASSFGTGSYNSPLHF. The chain is built from TRBV5-1 and TRBJ1-6; 8 nucleotides align to TRBD1. This CDR3 has 16 residues. Per germline, CDR1 SGHRS and CDR2 YFSETQ. V gave up 2 bases and J gave up 0 bases; unmatched junction bases: 1.

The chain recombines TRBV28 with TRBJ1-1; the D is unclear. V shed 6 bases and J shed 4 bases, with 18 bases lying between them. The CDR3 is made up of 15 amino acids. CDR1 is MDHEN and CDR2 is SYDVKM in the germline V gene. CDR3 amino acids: CASSRVSGAGTEAFF. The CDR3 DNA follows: TGTGCCAGCAGCCGAGTCTCGGGTGCGGGCACTGAAGCTTTCTTT. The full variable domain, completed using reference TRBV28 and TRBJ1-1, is DVKVTQSSRYLVKRTGEKVFLECVQDMDHENMFWYRQDPGLGLRLIYFSYDVKMKEKGDIPEGYSVSREKKERFSLILESASTNQTSMYLCASSRVSGAGTEAFFGQGTRLTVV.

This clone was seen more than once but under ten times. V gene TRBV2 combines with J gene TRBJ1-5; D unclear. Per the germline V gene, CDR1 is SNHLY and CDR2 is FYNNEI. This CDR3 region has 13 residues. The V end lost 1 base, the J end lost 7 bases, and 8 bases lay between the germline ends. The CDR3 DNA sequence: TGTGCCAGCAGTGAAGGCCGCCGACAGCCCCAGCATTTT. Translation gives CASSEGRRQPQHF.

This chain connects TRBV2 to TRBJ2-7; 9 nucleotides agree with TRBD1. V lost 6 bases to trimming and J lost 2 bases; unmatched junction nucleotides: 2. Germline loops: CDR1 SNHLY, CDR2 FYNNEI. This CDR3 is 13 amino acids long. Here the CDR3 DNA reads TGTGCCAGCAGCCGGGACAGGGCCTACGAGCAGTACTTC. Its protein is CASSRDRAYEQYF.

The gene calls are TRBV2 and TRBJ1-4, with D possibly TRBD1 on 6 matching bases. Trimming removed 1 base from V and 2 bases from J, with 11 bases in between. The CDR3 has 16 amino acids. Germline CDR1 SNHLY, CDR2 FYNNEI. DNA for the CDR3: TGTGCCAGCAGTGAAGACAGGGCAGGGACTAATGAAAAACTGTTTTTT. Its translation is CASSEDRAGTNEKLFF.

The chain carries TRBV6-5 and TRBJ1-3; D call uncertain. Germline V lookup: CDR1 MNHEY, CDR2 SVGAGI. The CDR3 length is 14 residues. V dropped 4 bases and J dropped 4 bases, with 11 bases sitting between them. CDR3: CASSWSERGNTIYF. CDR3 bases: TGTGCCAGCAGTTGGTCCGAGAGGGGAAACACCATATATTTT.

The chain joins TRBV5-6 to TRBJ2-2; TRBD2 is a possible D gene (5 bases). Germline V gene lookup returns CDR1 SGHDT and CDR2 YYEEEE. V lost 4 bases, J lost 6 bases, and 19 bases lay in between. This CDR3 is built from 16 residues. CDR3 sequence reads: CASSRPGNREAGELFF. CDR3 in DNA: TGTGCCAGCAGCAGGCCCGGGAATAGGGAAGCCGGGGAGCTGTTTTTT.

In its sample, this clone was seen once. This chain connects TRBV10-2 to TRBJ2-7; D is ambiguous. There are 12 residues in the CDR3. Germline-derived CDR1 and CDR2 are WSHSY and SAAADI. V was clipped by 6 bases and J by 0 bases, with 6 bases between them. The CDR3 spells CASRRASYEQYF. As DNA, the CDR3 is TGCGCCAGCAGACGGGCCTCCTACGAGCAGTACTTC.

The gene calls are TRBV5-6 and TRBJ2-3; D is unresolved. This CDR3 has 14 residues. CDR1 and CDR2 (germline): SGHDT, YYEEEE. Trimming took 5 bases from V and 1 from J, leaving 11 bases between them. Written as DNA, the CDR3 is TGTGCCAGCAGACACCCTCGGGGCACAGATACGCAGTATTTT. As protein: CASRHPRGTDTQYF.

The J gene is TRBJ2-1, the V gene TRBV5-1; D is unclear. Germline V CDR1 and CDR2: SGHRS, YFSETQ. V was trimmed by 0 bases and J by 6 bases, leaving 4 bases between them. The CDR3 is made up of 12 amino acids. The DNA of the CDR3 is TGCGCCAGCAGCTTGGCAGGCAATGAGCAGTTCTTC. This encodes CASSLAGNEQFF.

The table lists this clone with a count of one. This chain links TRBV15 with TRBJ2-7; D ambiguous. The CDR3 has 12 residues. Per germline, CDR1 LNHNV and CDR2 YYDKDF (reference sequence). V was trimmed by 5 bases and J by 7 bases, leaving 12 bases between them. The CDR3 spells CATSPRPEEQYF. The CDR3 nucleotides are TGTGCCACCAGCCCCCGCCCTGAGGAGCAGTACTTC.

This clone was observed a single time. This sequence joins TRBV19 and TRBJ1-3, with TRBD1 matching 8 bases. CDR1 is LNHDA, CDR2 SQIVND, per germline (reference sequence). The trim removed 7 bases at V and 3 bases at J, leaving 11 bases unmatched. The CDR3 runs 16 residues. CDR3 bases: TGTGCCAGTATTCCCCCACAGGGGGTCTTTGGAAACACCATATATTTT. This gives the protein CASIPPQGVFGNTIYF.

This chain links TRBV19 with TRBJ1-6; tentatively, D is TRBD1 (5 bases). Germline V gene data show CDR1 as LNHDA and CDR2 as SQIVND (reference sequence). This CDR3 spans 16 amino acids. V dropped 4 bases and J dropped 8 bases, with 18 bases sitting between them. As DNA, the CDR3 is TGTGCCAGTAGTACCCGCAAACAGGTTACATATTCACCCCTCCACTTT. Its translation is CASSTRKQVTYSPLHF.